Given below is one T cell receptor beta chain in context. Its specificity is not known. Trimming took off 4 bases at V and 5 bases at J, with 9 bases between the two ends. The CDR3 covers 13 residues. Per the germline V gene, CDR1 is SGHRS and CDR2 is YFSETQ. These data are taken from a study of T cells after posttransplantation cyclophosphamide. Overall study findings and caveats: Donor CD8+ memory clones often dominated recipient blood repertoires at later times. Blood and skin or GI T cell repertoires showed limited TRB overlap. Recipient CMV seropositivity and CMV reactivation strongly tracked TRB clonality.

Profiling relied on immunoSEQ multiplex PCR, and the TCRdb table lists in-frame clones only, not all of them. This sample yields under 6,500 clones, of which approximately 94% are seen a single time; approximately 1.5% belongs to the top ten. The chain employs TRBV5-1 and TRBJ1-4; D remains ambiguous. The sample taken for sequencing was CD4+ T cells sorted from bone marrow. This sequence originates from a woman aged 55-70 years in good health, CMV-negative, and a related stem cell transplant donor. CDR3 residues: CASSPEVNEKLFF. The DNA for the CDR3 is TGCGCCAGCAGCCCGGAGGTGAATGAAAAACTGTTTTTT.